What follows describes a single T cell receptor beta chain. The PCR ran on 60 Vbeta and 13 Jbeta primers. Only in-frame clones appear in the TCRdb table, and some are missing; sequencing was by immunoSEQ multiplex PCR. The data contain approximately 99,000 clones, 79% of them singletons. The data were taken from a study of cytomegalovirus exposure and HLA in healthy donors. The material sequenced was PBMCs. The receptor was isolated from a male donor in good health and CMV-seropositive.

The CDR3 region is CASSQDRGYSPLHF. CDR3 bases: TGTGCCAGCAGCCAAGACAGGGGTTATTCACCCCTCCACTTT. The chain recombines TRBV4-2 with TRBJ1-6; TRBD1 is a possible D gene (6 bases). The V end was cut by 0 bases, the J end by 8 bases, with 8 bases between. In germline, CDR1 is LGHNA, CDR2 YNFKEQ. CDR3 length: 14 residues.